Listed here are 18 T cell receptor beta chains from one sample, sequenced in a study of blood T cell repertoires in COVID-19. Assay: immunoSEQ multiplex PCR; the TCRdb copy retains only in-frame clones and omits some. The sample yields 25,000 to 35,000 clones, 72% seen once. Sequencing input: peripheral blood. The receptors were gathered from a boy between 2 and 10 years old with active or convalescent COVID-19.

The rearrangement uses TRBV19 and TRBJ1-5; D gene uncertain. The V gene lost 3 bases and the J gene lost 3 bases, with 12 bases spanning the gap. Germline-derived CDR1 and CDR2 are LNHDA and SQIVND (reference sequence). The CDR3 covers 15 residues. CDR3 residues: CASSIRREFNQPQHF. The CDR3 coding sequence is TGTGCCAGTAGTATTCGGCGGGAATTCAATCAGCCCCAGCATTTT.

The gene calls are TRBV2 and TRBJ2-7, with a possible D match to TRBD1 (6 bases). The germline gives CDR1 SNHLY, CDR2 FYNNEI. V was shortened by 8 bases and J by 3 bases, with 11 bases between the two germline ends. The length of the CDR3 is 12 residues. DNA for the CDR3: TGTGCCAGCCAGGGGCTAGTCTACGAGCAGTACTTC. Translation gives CASQGLVYEQYF.

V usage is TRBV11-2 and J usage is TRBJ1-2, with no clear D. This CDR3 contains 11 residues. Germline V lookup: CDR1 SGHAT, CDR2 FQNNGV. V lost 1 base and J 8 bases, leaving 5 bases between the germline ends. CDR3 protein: CASSLGSGYTF. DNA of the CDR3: TGTGCCAGCAGCTTAGGGAGCGGCTACACCTTC. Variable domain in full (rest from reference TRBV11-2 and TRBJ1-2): EAGVAQSPRYKIIEKRQSVAFWCNPISGHATLYWYQQILGQGPKLLIQFQNNGVVDDSQLPKDRFSAERLKGVDSTLKIQPAKLEDSAVYLCASSLGSGYTFGSGTRLTVV.

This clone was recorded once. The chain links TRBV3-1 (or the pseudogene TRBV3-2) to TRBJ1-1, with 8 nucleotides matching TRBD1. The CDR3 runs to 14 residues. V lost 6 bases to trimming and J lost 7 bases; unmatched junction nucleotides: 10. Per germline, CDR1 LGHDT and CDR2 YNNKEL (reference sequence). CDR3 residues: CASRPQGGLGEAFF. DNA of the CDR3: TGTGCCAGCAGGCCACAGGGGGGGTTGGGTGAAGCTTTCTTT.

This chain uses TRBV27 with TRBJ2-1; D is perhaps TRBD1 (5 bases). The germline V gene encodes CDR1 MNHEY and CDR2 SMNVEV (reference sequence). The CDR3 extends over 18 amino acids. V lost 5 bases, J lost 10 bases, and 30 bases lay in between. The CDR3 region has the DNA TGTGCCAGCAGTGTACAGGCAATCGAGCGCCCCGGAAACAGAGAGCAGTTCTTC. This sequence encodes CASSVQAIERPGNREQFF.

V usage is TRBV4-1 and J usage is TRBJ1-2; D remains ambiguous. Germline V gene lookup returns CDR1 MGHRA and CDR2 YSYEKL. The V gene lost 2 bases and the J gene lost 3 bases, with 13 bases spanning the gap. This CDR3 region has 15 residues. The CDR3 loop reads CASSQIQRPDYGYTF. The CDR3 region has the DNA TGCGCCAGCAGCCAAATTCAGCGACCAGACTATGGCTACACCTTC.

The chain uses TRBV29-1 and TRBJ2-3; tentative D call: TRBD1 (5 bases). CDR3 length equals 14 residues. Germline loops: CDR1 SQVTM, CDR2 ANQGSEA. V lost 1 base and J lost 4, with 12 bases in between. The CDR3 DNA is TGCAGCGTTGAAGGGACAACAGGAGCAGATACGCAGTATTTT. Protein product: CSVEGTTGADTQYF.

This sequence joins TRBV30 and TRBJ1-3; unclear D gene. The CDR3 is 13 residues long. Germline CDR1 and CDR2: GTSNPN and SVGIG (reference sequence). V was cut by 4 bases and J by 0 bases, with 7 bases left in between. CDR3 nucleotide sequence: TGTGCCTGGACTCACAACTCTGGAAACACCATATATTTT. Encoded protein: CAWTHNSGNTIYF.

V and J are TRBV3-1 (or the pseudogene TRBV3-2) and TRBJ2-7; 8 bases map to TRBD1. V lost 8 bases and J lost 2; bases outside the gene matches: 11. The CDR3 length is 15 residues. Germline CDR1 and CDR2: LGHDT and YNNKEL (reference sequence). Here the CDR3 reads CASGPGTGLTYEQYF. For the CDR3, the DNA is TGTGCCAGCGGTCCCGGGACAGGCCTAACCTACGAGCAGTACTTC.

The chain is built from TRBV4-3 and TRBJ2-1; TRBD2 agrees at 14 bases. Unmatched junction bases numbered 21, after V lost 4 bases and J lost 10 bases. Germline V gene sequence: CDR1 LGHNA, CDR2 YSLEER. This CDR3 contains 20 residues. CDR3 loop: CASSLTAFGTSGGALWEQFF. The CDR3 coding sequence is TGCGCCAGCAGCCTTACAGCCTTTGGGACTAGCGGGGGCGCCTTATGGGAGCAGTTCTTC.

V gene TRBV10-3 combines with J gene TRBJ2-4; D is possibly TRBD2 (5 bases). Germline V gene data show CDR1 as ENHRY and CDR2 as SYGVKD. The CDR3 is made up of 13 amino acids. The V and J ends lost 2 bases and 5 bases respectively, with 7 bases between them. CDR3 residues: CAISEGLENIQYF. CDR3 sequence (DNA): TGTGCCATCAGTGAGGGACTGGAAAACATTCAGTACTTC.

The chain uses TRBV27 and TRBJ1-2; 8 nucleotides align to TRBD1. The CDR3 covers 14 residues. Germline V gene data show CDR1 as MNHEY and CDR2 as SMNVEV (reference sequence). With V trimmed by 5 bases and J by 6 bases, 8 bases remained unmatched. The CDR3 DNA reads TGTGCCAGCAGTCATCAGGGGGCGCTTAATGGCTACACCTTC. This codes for CASSHQGALNGYTF.

The CDR3: CASSPDRTSKYF. DNA for the CDR3: TGTGCCAGCTCACCCGATCGGACTAGCAAGTACTTC. The rearrangement links TRBV18 to TRBJ2-5, with 8 bases matching TRBD2. The CDR3 extends over 12 amino acids. V was clipped by 3 bases and J by 12 bases; unmatched bases: 6. In germline, CDR1 is KGHSH, CDR2 LQKENI. The full variable domain, completed using reference TRBV18 and TRBJ2-5, is NAGVMQNPRHLVRRRGQEARLRCSPMKGHSHVYWYRQLPEEGLKFMVYLQKENIIDESGMPKERFSAEFPKEGPSILRIQQVVRGDSAAYFCASSPDRTSKYFGPGTRLLVL.

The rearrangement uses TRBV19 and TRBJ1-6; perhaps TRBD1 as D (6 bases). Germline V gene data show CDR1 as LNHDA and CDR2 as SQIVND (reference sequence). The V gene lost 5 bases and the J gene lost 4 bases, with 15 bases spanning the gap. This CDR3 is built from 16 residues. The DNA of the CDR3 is TGTGCCAGTAGTTCGGTCAGGGGCGGTTATAATTCACCCCTCCACTTT. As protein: CASSSVRGGYNSPLHF.

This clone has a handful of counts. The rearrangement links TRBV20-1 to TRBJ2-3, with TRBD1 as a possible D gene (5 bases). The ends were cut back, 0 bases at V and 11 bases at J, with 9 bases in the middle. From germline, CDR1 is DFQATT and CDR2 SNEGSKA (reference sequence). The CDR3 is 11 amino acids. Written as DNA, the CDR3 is TGCAGTGCTAGAGATGGGCAGGGGCAGTATTTT. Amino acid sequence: CSARDGQGQYF.

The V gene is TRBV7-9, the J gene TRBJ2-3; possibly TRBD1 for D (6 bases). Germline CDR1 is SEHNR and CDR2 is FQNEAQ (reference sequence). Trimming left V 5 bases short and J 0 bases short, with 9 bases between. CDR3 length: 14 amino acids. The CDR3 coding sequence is TGTGCCAGCAGCGGGCAGGGGAGCACAGATACGCAGTATTTT. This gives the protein CASSGQGSTDTQYF.

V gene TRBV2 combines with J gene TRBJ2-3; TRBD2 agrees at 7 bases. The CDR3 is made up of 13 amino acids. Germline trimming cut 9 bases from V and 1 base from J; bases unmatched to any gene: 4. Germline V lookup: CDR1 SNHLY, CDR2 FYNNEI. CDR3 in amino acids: CASFRGGTDTQYF. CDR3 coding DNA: TGTGCCAGTTTCCGGGGGGGCACAGATACGCAGTATTTT.

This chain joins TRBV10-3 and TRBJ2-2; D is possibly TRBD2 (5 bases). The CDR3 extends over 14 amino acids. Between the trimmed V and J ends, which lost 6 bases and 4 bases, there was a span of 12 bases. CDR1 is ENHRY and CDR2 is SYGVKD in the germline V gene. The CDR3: CAISPPGSTGELFF. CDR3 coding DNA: TGTGCCATCAGCCCCCCTGGGAGCACCGGGGAGCTGTTTTTT.